The sequence of this T cell receptor (beta chain) was determined in a study of cytomegalovirus exposure and HLA in healthy donors (dated by TCRdb to about 2017). In terms of the full investigation: In an earlier analysis of fewer than 750 of the donors, roughly 300 Gb of sequence data and approximately 100 million unique TCR beta sequences from about 180 million T cells were reported. Approximately 300 gigabases of sequencing data and roughly 80 million unique TCR sequences made up an early release that covered several hundred HLA-typed donors. Among the roughly 400 genotyped donors, around 81% belonged to the genetic ancestry cluster associated with self-reported Caucasian donors. The study was designed to test whether signatures of past pathogen exposure could be identified by cataloging public T cell receptors. The study used immunosequencing to profile the T cell repertoires of 600 to 850 subjects and linked those repertoires to cytomegalovirus serostatus. A separate validation cohort of about 110 different subjects was used in addition to the roughly 700-subject first cohort. To predict cytomegalovirus infection status, the study combined high-throughput TCR immunosequencing, statistical association of individual TCRs with disease status, and machine learning. In a later analysis, previously published TCR beta repertoires from about 640 donors were re-analyzed and high-resolution HLA genotyping was added so that TCR occurrence patterns could be studied. Rather than drawing on any new phenotypic data, the later analysis identified candidate immune exposures from TCR beta sequences and the way those sequences occurred across donors. To decide whether each TCR beta V gene segment behaved as functional or pseudogenic, an earlier analysis of several hundred of the donors relied on high-throughput TCR beta sequencing. Donor age, sex, ethnicity and CMV serostatus were collected together with the repertoire data. Genome-wide SNP genotypes for about three fifths of the 666 donors were used in a later genetic analysis, which treated that subset as a discovery cohort. All discovery cohort repertoires had been generated using a single sequencing platform. HLA typing included class I and class II loci at four-digit resolution. The number of typed donors differed by locus: 629-630 for A, B, C, DRB1 and DQB1; approximately 520 for DQA1; 606 for DPA1; and about 470 for DPB1. Roughly five DR-DQ haplotypes were handled as single units for association and clustering because linkage in the cohort was strong. On average, 235,054 unique TCR beta nucleotide sequences were sequenced per donor among several hundred genotyped donors of the cohort, with around 19% of those sequences being non-productive.

The germline V gene encodes CDR1 SNHLY and CDR2 FYNNEI. The CDR3 sequence holds 15 residues, the cysteine and phenylalanine included. Only the CDR3 DNA is retained, 45 bases long and in frame from the first base. After removal of 6 bases from V and 4 bases from J, the junction retains 9 bases not matched to a gene. Details on this clone: Its cognate antigen has yet to be identified. Per-base qualities were not stored, and no clone one base away is much larger.

Overall study results and their limits: In this cohort, only TCR beta chains were sequenced, and detectable features were limited by the absence of alpha or paired-chain data. The sequencing pipeline was judged likely to have produced a cluster of highly shared sequence variants as a technical artifact. Around 16 rarely observed V segments, including chromosome 9 orphons, were excluded from the earlier analysis of a few hundred of the donors because counts were too low. Some IMGT-functional V segments, including TRBV6-2 and TRBV6-3, could not be distinguished by the 87-base-pair reads and were therefore excluded. Sequencing depth was assumed to be roughly uniform across donors in the presence/absence analyses, though that assumption may not hold. For the cohort, immune exposure information was limited to CMV serostatus. In a later analysis, several top co-occurrence clusters were reported to appear linked to parvovirus B19, influenza, CMV and Epstein-Barr virus. The study listed 164 TCR beta chains as associated with cytomegalovirus. In a later analysis, around 17,000 TCR beta sequences were associated with specific HLA alleles at a false discovery rate of 0.05. A later analysis found that TCR association rates varied across HLA loci, with DRB1 alleles showing the most associated TCRs and HLA-C alleles the fewest. A few of the identified cytomegalovirus-associated TCR beta chains were confirmed in vitro to be specific for cytomegalovirus antigens. In both the original and validation cohorts, the classifier was reported to diagnose cytomegalovirus status with high specificity and sensitivity. A later genetic analysis associated a missense DCLRE1C variant with V-gene and J-gene trimming of TCR beta chains, and an independent cohort replicated the association. According to a later genetic analysis, donors in an Asian-associated ancestry cluster had fewer N-insertions in productive TCRs than the approximately 630-donor mean. In a later analysis, HLA-associated TCR beta chains showed more clonal expansion and lower generation probabilities than non-associated chains that were equally common. Assigning TCR associations to individual alleles was difficult when HLA alleles, especially DR and DQ, strongly co-occurred. A further reported finding was that TCR beta sequences accurately predicted the HLA-A and HLA-B alleles for most subjects in the first cohort. The authors suggested that the approach could potentially be extended to other disease states and immunological phenotypes. Because some donors lacked HLA typing at each locus, the association tests relied only on the typed subset. Broadly in line with IMGT annotations, most TCR beta V segments showed up in productive rearrangements about 90% or about 30% of the time in an earlier analysis of roughly 590 of the donors. Linkage disequilibrium might explain the correlated functional status among segregating V segments, but an unknown experimental factor could not be ruled out. A later analysis found that most CMV-associated TCR beta chains appeared HLA-restricted, with HLA associations seemingly driven largely by CMV exposure. Across donors, most TCR sequences were observed very rarely, whereas some public TCRs were present in many individuals.

The cohort comprised 710 or so healthy bone marrow donors. At the time of sampling, all cohort members were nominally healthy, though unrecorded immune exposures were likely present. The donor was CMV seronegative and belonged to the group of 320 or so seronegative cohort members. Each donor provided a peripheral blood sample, and peripheral blood mononuclear cells were used for TCR beta sequencing. Genomic DNA was extracted from the blood cell samples with the Qiagen DNeasy Blood Extraction Kit. Libraries came from the immunoSEQ multiplex PCR assay. The multiplex PCR relied on a mix of 60 forward primers for TCR Vbeta segments and 13 reverse primers for TCR Jbeta segments. Amplification of the CDR3 region of rearranged TCR beta genes was performed with a multiplex PCR assay on genomic DNA. Amplified TCR beta libraries were sequenced as 87-base-pair reads on the Illumina HiSeq System. In the source study's methods: Across the 700 or so repertoires, a later analysis counted approximately 75 million unique TCR beta chains, approximately 10 million of which were shared by at least two donors. Raw reads were error-corrected and collapsed into unique sequences by a nearest-neighbor algorithm in which closely related sequences were merged to remove PCR and sequencing errors. Alignment of CDR3 sequences to IMGT reference sequences was used to assign V, D and J gene segments. For a sequence to be retained, a match of at least six nucleotides to both a V gene segment and a J gene segment was required. Rearrangements were classified as productive when the CDR3 lacked stop codons and remained in frame with V and J, and all other rearrangements were classified as non-productive. CDR3 was defined by IMGT convention, running from the second conserved V-encoded cysteine to the conserved J-encoded phenylalanine. The earlier analysis of approximately 590 of the donors excluded any sequence lacking an unambiguous match to a single V gene segment. An earlier analysis of approximately 590 of the donors classified V segments as functional when productive rearrangements were above 56.7% and as segregating when the standard deviation between donors was above 5%. To diagnose cytomegalovirus status from the catalog of TCR beta chain sequences, a statistical classification framework was built. In a later analysis, V and J genes were assigned by comparing TCR nucleotide sequences against IMGT/GENE-DB human TR gene sequences. A later analysis assigned CDR3 sequences and most-parsimonious VDJ recombination scenarios with the TCRdist pipeline. A later analysis defined each TCR beta chain by its CDR3 amino acid sequence plus V-gene family, and excluded reads lacking a unique V-gene family. A later analysis removed over 500 highly shared, low-generation-probability nucleotide sequences to deal with suspected cross-contamination and a sequencing artifact. For each public chain, a later analysis derived a clonal expansion index from normalized ranks of inferred template counts within each repertoire. In a later analysis, generation probabilities were computed using a VDJ recombination model fitted to out-of-frame rearrangements, and the results were checked against IGoR. A later analysis scored TCR-TCR, TCR-HLA and TCR-CMV co-occurrence with hypergeometric tests, applying a repertoire-size bias correction to TCR pairs. To estimate false discovery rates, a later analysis permuted the HLA or CMV assignments 20 times. In a later analysis, co-occurring TCRs were grouped using DBSCAN, with TCRdist sequence similarity added in when clustering inside HLA-allele-positive subsets. Co-occurrence clustering excluded repertoires with fewer than 30,000 or more than 120,000 public chains, plus five with anomalous nucleotide sharing. TCRdb stores this immuneACCESS table with in-frame sequences only. Part of the clones is absent; in the studies checked, under half of the shortfall reflects unresolved V genes, and no reason is known for the rest. That table is the source of V, J and clone size, and D and trimming were worked out from the DNA. The sample data list about 190,000 clones, and around 80% of these were observed just once. The ten top clones hold roughly 1.6% of the sample.

The specimen sequenced was PBMCs. The rearrangement joined TRBV2 to TRBJ1-1, with 9 central nucleotides matching TRBD1. The sequence was obtained from a woman between 18 and 30 years old in good health and CMV-seronegative. The nucleotide sequence reads TGTGCCAGCAGGGGGACAGGGATTATCGGCACTGAAGCTTTCTTT. Protein translation: CASRGTGIIGTEAFF.